The 29 T cell receptor beta chains below all came from one sample that was sequenced in a study of OX40 agonist ivuxolimab in advanced cancers. Assay: immunoSEQ multiplex PCR; the TCRdb copy retains only in-frame clones and omits some. The profile covers about 48,000 clones, with 83% appearing a single time and about 1% taken by the ten largest. The source was CD4+ or CD8+ T cells sorted from blood, collected in a trial of the OX40 agonist ivuxolimab. Receptors were obtained from an adult with an advanced solid tumor such as melanoma, head and neck, liver or kidney cancer.

CDR3 sequence: CASSLARGQPQHF. In DNA form, the CDR3 reads TGTGCCAGCAGCTTAGCCCGGGGGCAGCCCCAGCATTTT. The chain has TRBV11-2 and TRBJ1-5; perhaps TRBD1 as D (5 bases). The germline CDR1 and CDR2 sequences are SGHAT and FQNNGV. The V end lost 1 base, the J end lost 7 bases, and 8 bases lay between the germline ends. This CDR3 comprises 13 residues.

This clone was observed a handful of times. The chain couples TRBV19 to TRBJ1-2; D possibly corresponds to TRBD1 (6 bases). The CDR3 is 14 residues long. Germline CDR1 is LNHDA and CDR2 is SQIVND (reference sequence). Trimming removed 1 base at V and 6 bases at J, with 12 bases between. The CDR3: CASSIATGHHGYTF. CDR3 DNA: TGTGCCAGTAGTATAGCCACAGGGCACCATGGCTACACCTTC.

The V and J genes are TRBV7-6 and TRBJ2-1; D is possibly TRBD1 (6 bases). There are 13 residues in the CDR3. V was clipped by 5 bases and J by 6 bases, with 11 bases between them. Germline lookup yields CDR1 SGHVS and CDR2 FNYEAQ. The CDR3 nucleotides are TGTGCCAGCAGCCTCAGGGGTCTCAATGAGCAGTTCTTC. Amino acids: CASSLRGLNEQFF.

The chain links TRBV19 to TRBJ2-2; D not certain. The CDR3 runs to 15 residues. V was shortened by 5 bases and J by 6 bases, with 16 bases between the two germline ends. Per the germline V gene, CDR1 is LNHDA and CDR2 is SQIVND (reference sequence). The CDR3 sequence is CASSPGRARPGELFF. DNA for the CDR3: TGTGCCAGTAGTCCCGGAAGGGCGAGACCCGGGGAGCTGTTTTTT.

The sample holds a few counts of this clone. The chain carries TRBV7-2 and TRBJ1-2, with TRBD1 identical over 8 bases. From germline, CDR1 is SGHTA and CDR2 FQGNSA. The CDR3 loop spans 16 amino acids. Trimming cost V 0 bases and J 11 bases; bases outside gene matches: 14. The CDR3 bases are TGTGCCAGCAGCTTAGCGTCCGGACAGGGTCGTACGGGTTACACCTTC. Protein: CASSLASGQGRTGYTF.

There are a few counts of this clone. This chain connects TRBV6-5 to TRBJ2-7; the match to TRBD1 covers 7 bases. V lost 4 bases and J lost 2; bases outside the gene matches: 8. The CDR3 is 15 residues long. In germline, CDR1 is MNHEY, CDR2 SVGAGI. CDR3 DNA: TGTGCCAGCAGTTCTCCGGGACAGCCGCCCTACGAGCAGTACTTC. Protein sequence: CASSSPGQPPYEQYF.

This clone was seen just once. The chain employs TRBV6-1 and TRBJ2-2; D uncertain. The V end lost 7 bases, the J end lost 0 bases, and 9 bases lay between the germline ends. Germline CDR1 and CDR2: MNHNS and SASEGT. This CDR3 has 14 amino acids. The CDR3 region is CASTLGSNTGELFF. The CDR3 nucleotides read TGTGCCAGCACTCTGGGGTCGAACACCGGGGAGCTGTTTTTT.

CDR3 nucleotide sequence: TGTGCCAGCAGCTGGGGACTAGCGGACGTCACAGATACGCAGTATTTT. The encoded protein is CASSWGLADVTDTQYF. The chain combines TRBV5-4 with TRBJ2-3; 11 bases are shared with TRBD2. Germline V gene lookup returns CDR1 SGHNT and CDR2 YYREEE (reference sequence). CDR3 size: 16 residues. V was clipped by 3 bases and J by 2 bases; unmatched bases: 5.

This clone was observed once. The gene calls are TRBV7-8 and TRBJ2-7; 10 bases are a match to TRBD1. Unmatched junction bases numbered 7, after V lost 5 bases and J lost 12 bases. The CDR3 runs 12 residues. CDR1 is SGHVS, CDR2 FQNEAQ, per germline. This CDR3 is CASSPWTGGAYF. The CDR3 DNA is TGTGCCAGCAGCCCGTGGACAGGGGGGGCGTACTTC.

V gene TRBV7-2 combines with J gene TRBJ1-1; D might be TRBD1 (5 bases). The CDR3 sequence is 14 residues long. The germline CDR1 and CDR2 sequences are SGHTA and FQGNSA. V dropped 5 bases and J dropped 1 base, with 11 bases sitting between them. CDR3 residues: CASSPSGTNTEAFF. The CDR3 coding sequence is TGTGCCAGCAGCCCGTCAGGGACGAACACTGAAGCTTTCTTT.

The rearrangement links TRBV7-8 to TRBJ2-2, with TRBD2 as a possible D gene (6 bases). Germline CDR1 is SGHVS and CDR2 is FQNEAQ. Between the trimmed V and J ends, which lost 5 bases and 4 bases, there was a span of 20 bases. CDR3 length: 17 residues. CDR3 region: CASSRIFSGYSTGELFF. The CDR3 nucleotides are TGTGCCAGCAGCCGAATTTTTAGCGGATACAGCACCGGGGAGCTGTTTTTT.

The rearrangement joins TRBV19 to TRBJ2-5; D may be TRBD2 (6 bases). This CDR3 region has 14 residues. The ends were cut back, 4 bases at V and 8 bases at J, with 17 bases in the middle. Germline CDR1 reads LNHDA; CDR2 reads SQIVND (reference sequence). The CDR3 region is CASSTGTSKNTQYF. In DNA, the CDR3 is TGTGCCAGTAGTACCGGGACTTCGAAGAACACCCAGTACTTC. Combining the CDR3 with reference TRBV19 and TRBJ2-5 gives the whole variable domain DGGITQSPKYLFRKEGQNVTLSCEQNLNHDAMYWYRQDPGQGLRLIYYSQIVNDFQKGDIAEGYSVSREKKESFPLTVTSAQKNPTAFYLCASSTGTSKNTQYFGPGTRLLVL.

This clone was seen only a few times. This chain uses TRBV19 with TRBJ2-3, with a tentative D call TRBD1 (5 bases). This CDR3 comprises 14 residues. The V gene lost 6 bases and the J gene lost 3 bases, with 13 bases spanning the gap. In germline, CDR1 is LNHDA, CDR2 SQIVND (reference sequence). The DNA of the CDR3 is TGTGCCAGTAGCCAGGGAAGGGGTACAGATACGCAGTATTTT. It specifies CASSQGRGTDTQYF.

This chain uses TRBV7-9 with TRBJ2-1, with D hard to call. This CDR3 region has 15 residues. The V and J ends lost 2 bases and 7 bases respectively, with 15 bases between them. Germline CDR1 and CDR2: SEHNR and FQNEAQ (reference sequence). This chain's CDR3 is CASSLRVAIGNEQFF. CDR3 DNA: TGTGCCAGCAGCTTAAGAGTAGCAATAGGGAATGAGCAGTTCTTC.

V and J are TRBV9 and TRBJ2-5; D uncertain. V was trimmed by 4 bases and J by 5 bases, leaving 9 bases between them. Germline values: CDR1 SGDLS, CDR2 YYNGEE. The CDR3 is 12 amino acids. The CDR3 spells CASSRVEETQYF. In DNA form, the CDR3 reads TGTGCCAGCAGCAGGGTGGAGGAGACCCAGTACTTC.

The chain employs TRBV6-5 and TRBJ1-1; 7 bases match TRBD1. The J segment lost 6 bases and the V segment lost 10 bases, leaving 14 bases of the junction unmatched. CDR1 and CDR2 (germline): MNHEY, SVGAGI. The CDR3 spans 14 residues. Here the CDR3 reads CATQVGGSWAEAFF. The CDR3, as DNA: TGTGCCACACAAGTAGGGGGCAGTTGGGCTGAAGCTTTCTTT.

The J gene is TRBJ1-2, the V gene TRBV2; D is possibly TRBD1 (6 bases). CDR3 length equals 14 residues. Germline CDR1 and CDR2: SNHLY and FYNNEI. The V end lost 6 bases, the J end lost 6 bases, and 17 bases lay between the germline ends. CDR3 coding DNA: TGTGCCAGCAGAGTACAGGGAAGTATTGATGGCTACACCTTC. Translation: CASRVQGSIDGYTF.

This clone turned up a few times. The rearrangement joins TRBV14 to TRBJ2-1; D gene ambiguous. V dropped 4 bases and J dropped 7 bases, with 8 bases sitting between them. Germline loops: CDR1 SGHDN, CDR2 FVKESK. CDR3 length: 12 amino acids. DNA for the CDR3: TGTGCCAGCAGCCGATCTAGGAATGAGCAGTTCTTC. Its translation: CASSRSRNEQFF.

The J gene is TRBJ1-2, the V gene TRBV6-5, with 8 bases identical to TRBD1. The CDR3 totals 14 residues. The germline V gene has CDR1 MNHEY and CDR2 SVGAGI. Trimming removed 5 bases from V and 8 bases from J; junction bases left unmatched: 10. CDR3 DNA sequence: TGTGCCAGCAGTGCCGCCGGGACAGGTCTCGGCTACACCTTC. It yields the protein CASSAAGTGLGYTF.

The CDR3 reads CATSKLRGRGPYNSPLHF. CDR3 in DNA: TGTGCCACCAGCAAGCTCCGAGGGAGAGGGCCTTATAATTCACCCCTCCACTTT. J is TRBJ1-6 and V is TRBV15; D gene uncertain. Between the trimmed V and J ends, which lost 4 bases and 4 bases, there was a span of 20 bases. Germline V gene lookup returns CDR1 LNHNV and CDR2 YYDKDF (reference sequence). This CDR3 has 18 residues.

This chain links TRBV6-6 with TRBJ1-3, with D possibly matching TRBD1 (5 bases). This CDR3 has 14 residues. CDR1 is MNHNY, CDR2 SVGAGI, per germline (reference sequence). The V end lost 7 bases, the J end lost 4 bases, and 14 bases lay between the germline ends. The CDR3 loop is CASMEGPEGNTIYF. Here the CDR3 DNA reads TGTGCCAGCATGGAGGGGCCCGAGGGAAACACCATATATTTT.

This CDR3 is CASSEVAGVIYEQFF. The CDR3 nucleotides read TGCGCCAGCAGTGAGGTAGCGGGGGTAATCTATGAGCAGTTCTTC. The chain employs TRBV10-2 and TRBJ2-1; 9 bases align to TRBD2. The CDR3 spans 15 residues. V dropped 2 bases and J dropped 8; count of bases not matched to a gene: 7. CDR1 is WSHSY and CDR2 is SAAADI in the germline V gene.

The J gene is TRBJ1-2, the V gene TRBV29-1, with 8 bases matching TRBD1. V was clipped by 3 bases and J by 5 bases; unmatched bases: 17. The CDR3 loop spans 17 amino acids. Looked up from germline, CDR1 is SQVTM and CDR2 is ANQGSEA. The CDR3 sequence is CSVDPSGQVGGLYGYTF. The CDR3 bases are TGCAGCGTTGACCCCTCGGGACAGGTGGGGGGATTATATGGCTACACCTTC.

V and J are TRBV11-1 and TRBJ1-6; D gene uncertain. Germline V gives CDR1 SGHAT, CDR2 FQDESV (reference sequence). With 7 bases removed from V and 15 bases from J, the gap between germline ends came to 22 bases. There are 14 residues in the CDR3. CDR3 in amino acids: CASTNSALVQNLHF. For the CDR3, the DNA is TGTGCCAGCACCAACTCCGCTTTGGTACAAAACCTCCACTTT. The full variable domain, in which reference TRBV11-1 and TRBJ1-6 provide the parts outside the CDR3, is EAEVAQSPRYKITEKSQAVAFWCDPISGHATLYWYRQILGQGPELLVQFQDESVVDDSQLPKDRFSAERLKGVDSTLKIQPAELGDSAMYLCASTNSALVQNLHFGNGTRLTVT.

This chain joins TRBV29-1 and TRBJ1-1, with D uncertain. This CDR3 has 13 residues. The V gene's germline CDR1 is SQVTM and CDR2 ANQGSEA. The V end lost 4 bases, the J end lost 3 bases, and 12 bases lay between the germline ends. The CDR3 nucleotides are TGCAGCGTTGGGACCTCCCTATACACTGAAGCTTTCTTT. It encodes CSVGTSLYTEAFF.

V is TRBV27 and J is TRBJ2-7; 9 bases line up with TRBD2. CDR1 MNHEY and CDR2 SMNVEV come from the germline V gene (reference sequence). CDR3 length: 16 amino acids. The V gene end was trimmed by 2 bases and the J gene end by 3 bases; junction bases not matched to a gene: 8. DNA of the CDR3: TGTGCCAGCAGTTTAGGGGCGGGGGGGGCAATCTACGAGCAGTACTTC. Translating it yields CASSLGAGGAIYEQYF.

The chain employs TRBV7-2 and TRBJ2-7; D could derive from TRBD1 or TRBD2 (6 bases each). The germline V gene encodes CDR1 SGHTA and CDR2 FQGNSA. The CDR3 runs 14 residues. V was pared by 1 base and J by 3 bases, with 10 bases between. CDR3 bases: TGTGCCAGCAGCTTAGGCGGGACAAACTACGAGCAGTACTTC. This gives the protein CASSLGGTNYEQYF.

This chain connects TRBV7-2 to TRBJ2-7, with 8 bases that match TRBD1. V gave up 2 bases and J gave up 4 bases; unmatched junction bases: 7. Germline CDR1 SGHTA, CDR2 FQGNSA. The CDR3 has 15 amino acids. DNA of the CDR3: TGTGCCAGCAGCTTAAACGCGGACAGGGCTTACGAGCAGTACTTC. This translates into CASSLNADRAYEQYF. The complete variable domain, with remaining parts taken from reference TRBV7-2 and TRBJ2-7, reads GAGVSQSPSNKVTEKGKDVELRCDPISGHTALYWYRQSLGQGLEFLIYFQGNSAPDKSGLPSDRFSAERTGGSVSTLTIQRTQQEDSAVYLCASSLNADRAYEQYFGPGTRLTVT.

J is TRBJ2-7 and V is TRBV7-9, with 10 nucleotides matching TRBD1. Trimming took 1 base from V and 6 from J; bases not matched to a gene: 6. The CDR3 totals 15 residues. CDR1 and CDR2 from the germline V gene are SEHNR and FQNEAQ (reference sequence). The CDR3 coding sequence is TGTGCCAGCAGCTTAGAAGGGGACAGGGGCTTCGAGCAGTACTTC. Its translation is CASSLEGDRGFEQYF.